This TCR beta chain was sequenced during a study of metastatic and nonmetastatic thyroid tumors. At the level of the study: Across peripheral blood and tumor or nodule tissue samples taken from malignant and benign thyroid patients, the repertoires were compared with one another. Study findings and constraints: It was reported that TCR beta diversity was significantly higher in malignant thyroid tumors than benign nodules, in blood and tumor.

Nobody among the patients had been given any treatment before thyroid surgery. Remarks on this clone: The antigen remains undetermined.

Unmatched junction bases numbered 7, after V lost 1 base and J lost 7 bases. The CDR3 is made up of 16 amino acids. Germline loops: CDR1 SGHAT, CDR2 FQDESV (reference sequence). Original processing methods: What underpinned the distant-metastasis classifier for papillary thyroid cancer was the set of CDR3 differences across clinicopathological groups. TCRdb re-processed the PCR reads through MiXCR. TCRdb, not the authors, supplied the V and J calls. Found here are approximately 25,000 clones, roughly 15% of them singletons; the top ten hold 15% to 19%. Sample: blood. The rearrangement links TRBV11-1 to TRBJ1-6; 7 bases agree with TRBD1. The TCR sequence derives from a male donor with papillary thyroid cancer or a benign thyroid nodule (not recorded which). Some clones in this sample may be carry-over from other donors' samples. CDR3 in amino acids: CASSLVQGTDNSPLHF. DNA for the CDR3: TGTGCCAGCAGCTTAGTTCAAGGGACAGACAATTCACCCCTCCACTTT.